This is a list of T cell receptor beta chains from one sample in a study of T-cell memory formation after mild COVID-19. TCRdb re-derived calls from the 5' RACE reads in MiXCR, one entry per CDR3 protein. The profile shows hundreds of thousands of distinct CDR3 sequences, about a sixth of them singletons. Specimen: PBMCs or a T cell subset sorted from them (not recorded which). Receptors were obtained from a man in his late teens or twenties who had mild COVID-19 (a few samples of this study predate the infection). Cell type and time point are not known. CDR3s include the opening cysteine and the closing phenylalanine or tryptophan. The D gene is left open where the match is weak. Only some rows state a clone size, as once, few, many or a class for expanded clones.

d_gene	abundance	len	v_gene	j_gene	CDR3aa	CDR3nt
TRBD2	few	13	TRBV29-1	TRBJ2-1	CSVRLAGVNEQFF	TGCAGCGTTCGACTAGCGGGGGTCAATGAGCAGTTCTTC
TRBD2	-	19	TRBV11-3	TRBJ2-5	CASSSDSPSGGKVGETQYF	TGTGCCAGCAGCTCTGATTCGCCTAGCGGGGGGAAAGTCGGAGAGACCCAGTACTTC
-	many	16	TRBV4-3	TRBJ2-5	CASSQGAGYPQETQYF	TGCGCCAGCAGCCAAGGGGCAGGGTATCCCCAAGAGACCCAGTACTTC
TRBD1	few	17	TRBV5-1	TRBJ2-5	CASSLGLGQGVEETQYF	TGCGCCAGCAGCTTGGGTCTCGGACAGGGGGTTGAAGAGACCCAGTACTTC
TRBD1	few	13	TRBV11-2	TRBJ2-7	CASSFRDSSEQYF	TGTGCCAGCAGCTTCCGGGACAGTAGTGAGCAGTACTTC
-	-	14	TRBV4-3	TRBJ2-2	CASSQDQRIGELFF	TGCGCCAGCAGCCAAGACCAGAGGATCGGGGAGCTGTTTTTT
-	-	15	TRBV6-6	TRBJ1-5	CASSSWGGLDQPQHF	TGTGCCAGCAGTTCTTGGGGAGGGTTGGATCAGCCCCAGCATTTT
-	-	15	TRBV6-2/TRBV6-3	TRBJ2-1	CASSAGILSYNEQFF	TGTGCCAGCAGTGCTGGTATCCTCTCCTACAATGAGCAGTTCTTC
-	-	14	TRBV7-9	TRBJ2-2	CASTTRGNTGELFF	TGTGCCAGCACCACAAGGGGGAACACCGGGGAGCTGTTTTTT
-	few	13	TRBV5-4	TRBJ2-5	CASTLGPEETQYF	TGTGCCAGCACCCTAGGACCGGAAGAGACCCAGTACTTC
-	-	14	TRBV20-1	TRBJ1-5	CSARERTGNQPQHF	TGCAGTGCTAGAGAGCGAACGGGCAATCAGCCCCAGCATTTT
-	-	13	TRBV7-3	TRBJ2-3	CASSLSGEDTQYF	TGTGCCAGCAGCTTATCGGGAGAGGATACGCAGTATTTT
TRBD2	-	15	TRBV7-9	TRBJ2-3	CASRPLLADTDTQYF	TGTGCCAGCAGACCACTGCTAGCGGACACAGATACGCAGTATTTT
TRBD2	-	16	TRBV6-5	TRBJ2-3	CASSEIAGSDTDTQYF	TGTGCCAGCAGTGAGATAGCGGGGTCGGACACAGATACGCAGTATTTT
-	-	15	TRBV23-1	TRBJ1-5	CASSQSHRPIRPQHF	TGCGCCAGCAGTCAATCTCACAGGCCAATTAGGCCCCAGCATTTT
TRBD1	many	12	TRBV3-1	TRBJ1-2	CASSEQGNGYTF	TGTGCCAGCAGCGAACAGGGGAATGGCTACACCTTC
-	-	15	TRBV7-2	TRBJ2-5	CASSLPSWYQETQYF	TGTGCCAGCAGCTTACCCAGTTGGTACCAAGAGACCCAGTACTTC
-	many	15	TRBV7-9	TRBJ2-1	CASSPGRPAYNEQFF	TGTGCCAGCAGCCCCGGGCGACCAGCCTACAATGAGCAGTTCTTC
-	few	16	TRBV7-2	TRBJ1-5	CASSLVGGESNQPQHF	TGTGCCAGCAGCTTAGTGGGAGGGGAGAGCAATCAGCCCCAGCATTTT
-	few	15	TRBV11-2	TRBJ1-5	CASSLVGGKDQPQHF	TGTGCCAGCAGCTTAGTGGGGGGGAAGGATCAGCCCCAGCATTTT
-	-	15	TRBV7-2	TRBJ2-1	CASSQAHNEVNEQFF	TGTGCCAGCAGCCAGGCTCACAACGAGGTCAATGAGCAGTTCTTC
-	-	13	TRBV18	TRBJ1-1	CASSPDRKTEAFF	TGTGCCAGCTCACCCGACAGGAAAACTGAAGCTTTCTTT